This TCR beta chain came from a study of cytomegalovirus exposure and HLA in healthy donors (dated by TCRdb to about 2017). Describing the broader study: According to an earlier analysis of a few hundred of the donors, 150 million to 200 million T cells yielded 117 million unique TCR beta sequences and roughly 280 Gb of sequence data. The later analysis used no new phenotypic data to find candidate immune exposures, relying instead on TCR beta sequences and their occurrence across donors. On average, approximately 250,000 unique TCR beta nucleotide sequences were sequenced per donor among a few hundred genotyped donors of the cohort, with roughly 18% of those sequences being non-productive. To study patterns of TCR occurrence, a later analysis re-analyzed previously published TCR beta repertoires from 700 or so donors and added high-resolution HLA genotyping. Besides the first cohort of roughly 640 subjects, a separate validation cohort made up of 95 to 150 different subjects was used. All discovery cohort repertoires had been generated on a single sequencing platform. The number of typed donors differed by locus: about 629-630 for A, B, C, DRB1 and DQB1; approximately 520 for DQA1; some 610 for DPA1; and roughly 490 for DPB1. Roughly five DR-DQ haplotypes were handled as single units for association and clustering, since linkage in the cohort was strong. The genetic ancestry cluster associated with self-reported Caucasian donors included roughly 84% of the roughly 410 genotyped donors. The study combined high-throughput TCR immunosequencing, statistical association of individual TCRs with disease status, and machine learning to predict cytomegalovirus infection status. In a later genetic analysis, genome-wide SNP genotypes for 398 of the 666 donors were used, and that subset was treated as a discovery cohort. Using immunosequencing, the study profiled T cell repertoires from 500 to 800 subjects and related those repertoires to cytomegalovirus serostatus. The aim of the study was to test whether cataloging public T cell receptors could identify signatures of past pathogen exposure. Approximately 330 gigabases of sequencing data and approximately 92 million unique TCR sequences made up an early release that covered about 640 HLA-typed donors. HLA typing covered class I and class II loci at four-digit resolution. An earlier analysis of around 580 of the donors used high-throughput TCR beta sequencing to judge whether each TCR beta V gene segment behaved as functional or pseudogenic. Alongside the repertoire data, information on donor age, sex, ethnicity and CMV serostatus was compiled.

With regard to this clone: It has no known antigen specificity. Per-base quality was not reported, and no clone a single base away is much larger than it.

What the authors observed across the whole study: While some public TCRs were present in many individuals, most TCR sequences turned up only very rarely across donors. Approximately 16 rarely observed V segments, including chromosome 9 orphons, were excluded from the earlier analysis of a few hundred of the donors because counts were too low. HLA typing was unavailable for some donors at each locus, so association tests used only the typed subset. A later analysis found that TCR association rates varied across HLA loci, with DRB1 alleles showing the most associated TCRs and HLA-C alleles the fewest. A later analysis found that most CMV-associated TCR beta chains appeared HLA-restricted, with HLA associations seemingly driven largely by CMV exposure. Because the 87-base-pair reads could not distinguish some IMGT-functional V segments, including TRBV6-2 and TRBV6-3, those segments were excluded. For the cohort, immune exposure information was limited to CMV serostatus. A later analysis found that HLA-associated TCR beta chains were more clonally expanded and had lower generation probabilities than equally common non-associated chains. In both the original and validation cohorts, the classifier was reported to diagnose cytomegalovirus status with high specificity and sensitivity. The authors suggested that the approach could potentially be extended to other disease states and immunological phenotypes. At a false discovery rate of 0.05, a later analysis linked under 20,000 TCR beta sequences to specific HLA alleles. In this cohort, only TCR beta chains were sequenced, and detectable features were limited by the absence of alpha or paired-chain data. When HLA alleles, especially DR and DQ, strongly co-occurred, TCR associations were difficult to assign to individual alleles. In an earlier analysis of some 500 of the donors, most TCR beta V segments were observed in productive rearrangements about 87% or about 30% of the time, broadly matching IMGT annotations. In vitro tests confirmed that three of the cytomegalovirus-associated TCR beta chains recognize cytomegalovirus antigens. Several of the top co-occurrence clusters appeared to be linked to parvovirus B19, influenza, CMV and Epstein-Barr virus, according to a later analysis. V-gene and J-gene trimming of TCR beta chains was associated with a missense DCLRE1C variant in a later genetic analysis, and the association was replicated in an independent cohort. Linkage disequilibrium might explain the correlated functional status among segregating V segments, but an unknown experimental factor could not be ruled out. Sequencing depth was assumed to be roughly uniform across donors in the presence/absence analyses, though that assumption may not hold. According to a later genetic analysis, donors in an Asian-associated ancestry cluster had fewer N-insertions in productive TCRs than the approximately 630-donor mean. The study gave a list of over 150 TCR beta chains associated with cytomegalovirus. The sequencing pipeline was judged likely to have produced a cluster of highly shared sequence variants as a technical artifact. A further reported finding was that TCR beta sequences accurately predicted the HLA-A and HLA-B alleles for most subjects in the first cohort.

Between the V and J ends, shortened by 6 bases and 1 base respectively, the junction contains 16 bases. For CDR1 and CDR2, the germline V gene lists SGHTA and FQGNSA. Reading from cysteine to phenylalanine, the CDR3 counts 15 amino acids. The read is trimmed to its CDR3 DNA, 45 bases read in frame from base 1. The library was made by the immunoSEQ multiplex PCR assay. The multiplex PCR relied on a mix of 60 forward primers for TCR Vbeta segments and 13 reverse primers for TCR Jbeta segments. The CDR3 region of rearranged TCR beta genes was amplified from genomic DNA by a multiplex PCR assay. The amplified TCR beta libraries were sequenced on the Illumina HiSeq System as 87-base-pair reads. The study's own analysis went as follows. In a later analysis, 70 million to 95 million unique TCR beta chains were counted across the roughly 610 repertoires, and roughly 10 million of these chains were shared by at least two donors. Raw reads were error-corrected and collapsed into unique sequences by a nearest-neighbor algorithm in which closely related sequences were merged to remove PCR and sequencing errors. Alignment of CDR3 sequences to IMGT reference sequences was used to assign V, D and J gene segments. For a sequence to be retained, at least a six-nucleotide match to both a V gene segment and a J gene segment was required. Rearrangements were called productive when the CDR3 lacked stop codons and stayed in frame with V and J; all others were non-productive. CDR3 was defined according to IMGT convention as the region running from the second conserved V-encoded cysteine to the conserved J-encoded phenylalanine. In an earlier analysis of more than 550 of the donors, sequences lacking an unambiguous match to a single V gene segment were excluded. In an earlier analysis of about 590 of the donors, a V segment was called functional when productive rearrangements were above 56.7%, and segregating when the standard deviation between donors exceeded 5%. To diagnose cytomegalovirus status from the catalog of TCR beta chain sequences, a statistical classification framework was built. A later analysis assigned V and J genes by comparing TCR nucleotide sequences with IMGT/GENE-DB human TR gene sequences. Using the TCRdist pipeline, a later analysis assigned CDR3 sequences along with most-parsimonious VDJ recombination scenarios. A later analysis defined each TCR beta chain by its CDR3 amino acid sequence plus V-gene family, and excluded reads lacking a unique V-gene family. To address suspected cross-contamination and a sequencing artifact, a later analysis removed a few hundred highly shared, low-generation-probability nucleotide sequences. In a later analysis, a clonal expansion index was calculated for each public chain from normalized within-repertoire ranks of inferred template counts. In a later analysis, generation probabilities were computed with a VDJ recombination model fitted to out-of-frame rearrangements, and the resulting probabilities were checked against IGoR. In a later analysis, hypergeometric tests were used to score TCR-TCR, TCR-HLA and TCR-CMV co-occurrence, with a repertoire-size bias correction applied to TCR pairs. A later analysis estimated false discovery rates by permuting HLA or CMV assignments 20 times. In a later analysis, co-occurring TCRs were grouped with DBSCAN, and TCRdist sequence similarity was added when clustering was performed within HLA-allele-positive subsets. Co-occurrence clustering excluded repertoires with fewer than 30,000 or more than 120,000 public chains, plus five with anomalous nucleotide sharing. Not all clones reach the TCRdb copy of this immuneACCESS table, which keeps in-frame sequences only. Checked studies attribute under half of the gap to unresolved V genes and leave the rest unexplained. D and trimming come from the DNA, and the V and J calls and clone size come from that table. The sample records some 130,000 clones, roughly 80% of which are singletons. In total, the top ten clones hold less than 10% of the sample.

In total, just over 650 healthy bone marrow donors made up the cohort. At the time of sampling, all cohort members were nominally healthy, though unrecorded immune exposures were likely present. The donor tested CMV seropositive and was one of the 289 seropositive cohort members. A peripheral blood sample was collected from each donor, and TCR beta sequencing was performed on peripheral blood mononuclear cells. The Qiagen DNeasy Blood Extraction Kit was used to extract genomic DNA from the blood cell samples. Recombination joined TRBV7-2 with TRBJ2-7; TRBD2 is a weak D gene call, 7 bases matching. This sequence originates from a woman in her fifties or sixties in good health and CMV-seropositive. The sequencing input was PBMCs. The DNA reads TGTGCCAGCAGATGGGGAGGGGGAGGGTCCTACGAGCAGTACTTC. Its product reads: CASRWGGGGSYEQYF.